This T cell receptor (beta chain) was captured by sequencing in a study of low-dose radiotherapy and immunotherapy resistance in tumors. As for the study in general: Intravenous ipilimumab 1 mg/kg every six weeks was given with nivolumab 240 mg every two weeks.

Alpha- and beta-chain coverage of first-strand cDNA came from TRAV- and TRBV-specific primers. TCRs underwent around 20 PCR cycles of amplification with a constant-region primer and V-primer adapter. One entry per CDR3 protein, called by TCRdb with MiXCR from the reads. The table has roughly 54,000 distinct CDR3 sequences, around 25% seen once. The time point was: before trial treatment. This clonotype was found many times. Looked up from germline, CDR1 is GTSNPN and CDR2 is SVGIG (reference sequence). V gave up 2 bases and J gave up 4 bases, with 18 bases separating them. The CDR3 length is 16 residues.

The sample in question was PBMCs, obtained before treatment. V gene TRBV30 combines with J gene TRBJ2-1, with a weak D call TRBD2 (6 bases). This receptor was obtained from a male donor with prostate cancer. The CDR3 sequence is CAWSSMTSSVYNEQFF. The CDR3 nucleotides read TGTGCCTGGAGTTCCATGACTAGTTCGGTATACAATGAGCAGTTCTTC.